This TCR beta chain comes out of a study of technical replicates of blood from a few donors (TCRdb year 2017). To note about this clone: This clone's antigen is unknown. Base qualities are not recorded, but no much larger clone differs from it by a single base.

Including cysteine and phenylalanine, the CDR3 has 14 amino acids. Kept here is only the CDR3 DNA, which spans 42 bases and is read in frame from base 1. V has 5 bases trimmed and J has 3 bases trimmed; junction bases matching no gene number 6. CDR1 and CDR2 are drawn from the germline V gene (reference sequence): SEHNR, FQNEAQ. Libraries were built with the immunoSEQ multiplex PCR assay. TCRdb provides this immuneACCESS table in a form limited to in-frame rearrangements. Some clones are lacking; in checked studies, under half of them reflect an unresolved V gene, and why the rest are absent is not known. This sample gives over 65,000 clones in total; roughly 97% of them show up just once. The ten largest clones represent over 0.2% of the sample.

This receptor was identified in a human donor in good health. The V gene is TRBV7-9 and the J gene is TRBJ2-7; 8 nucleotides in the junction match TRBD2. Sequencing used T cells isolated from PBMCs. The DNA reads TGTGCCAGCAGCGGTAGCGGGATGAACTACGAGCAGTACTTC. It specifies CASSGSGMNYEQYF.